Below are 21 T cell receptor beta chains sequenced from a single sample in a study of blood T cell repertoires in COVID-19. The repertoire was sequenced with immunoSEQ multiplex PCR; TCRdb's copy has only in-frame clones and lacks some. The sample includes around 300,000 clones, approximately 86% of them seen just once. The sequenced sample was peripheral blood. The source is a man younger than 35 with active or convalescent COVID-19.

This chain links TRBV28 with TRBJ1-3, with D possibly matching TRBD1 (6 bases). Per germline, CDR1 MDHEN and CDR2 SYDVKM. The ends were cut back, 6 bases at V and 0 bases at J, with 6 bases in the middle. The CDR3 covers 13 residues. The CDR3 DNA sequence: TGTGCCAGCAGAGGGGGCTCTGGAAACACCATATATTTT. It translates to CASRGGSGNTIYF.

There are many counts of this clone. The chain employs TRBV11-2 and TRBJ2-7; 11 bases fit TRBD1. This CDR3 region has 15 residues. The trim removed 6 bases at V and 1 base at J, leaving 5 bases unmatched. Germline CDR1 reads SGHAT; CDR2 reads FQNNGV. The CDR3 sequence is CASRMDRGLSYEQYF. The CDR3 DNA reads as TGTGCCAGCAGGATGGACAGGGGGCTTTCCTACGAGCAGTACTTC.

This chain connects TRBV5-8 to TRBJ2-7; unclear D gene. The V end lost 4 bases, the J end lost 4 bases, and 6 bases lay between the germline ends. Germline-derived CDR1 and CDR2 are SGHTS and YDEGEE. The length of the CDR3 is 11 residues. The DNA for the CDR3 is TGTGCCAGCAGCCCGCGTTACGAGCAGTACTTC. It encodes CASSPRYEQYF.

The CDR3: CASSQAQGDYGYTF. DNA of the CDR3: TGCGCCAGCAGCCAGGCACAGGGGGACTATGGCTACACCTTC. The V gene is TRBV4-3, the J gene TRBJ1-2; 8 bases are shared with TRBD1. V was clipped by 3 bases and J by 3 bases; unmatched bases: 3. From germline, CDR1 is LGHNA and CDR2 YSLEER. CDR3 length: 14 amino acids.

The V and J genes are TRBV5-1 and TRBJ2-5, with 8 nucleotides matching TRBD2. There are 15 residues in the CDR3. CDR1 and CDR2 (germline): SGHRS, YFSETQ. After removal of 3 bases from V and 4 bases from J, the junction contained 8 bases not matched to a gene. Here the CDR3 DNA reads TGCGCCAGCAGCTCCGGGACTAGTTCGGTAGAGACCCAGTACTTC. Protein sequence: CASSSGTSSVETQYF. Together with reference TRBV5-1 and TRBJ2-5, the CDR3 gives the full variable domain: KAGVTQTPRYLIKTRGQQVTLSCSPISGHRSVSWYQQTPGQGLQFLFEYFSETQRNKGNFPGRFSGRQFSNSRSEMNVSTLELGDSALYLCASSSGTSSVETQYFGPGTRLLVL.

This chain uses TRBV6-2 or TRBV6-3 with TRBJ2-3; D perhaps matches TRBD1 (6 bases). The CDR3 contains 15 residues. V was shortened by 8 bases and J by 2 bases, with 17 bases between the two germline ends. Germline V gene data show CDR1 as MNHEY and CDR2 as SVGEGT. CDR3 bases: TGTGCCAGCCGTTGGGGGCCAGGGGACACAGATACGCAGTATTTT. This encodes CASRWGPGDTDTQYF.

The chain combines TRBV7-9 with TRBJ2-1; unclear D gene. Germline CDR1 SEHNR, CDR2 FQNEAQ (reference sequence). There are 11 residues in the CDR3. Trimming took 6 bases from V and 8 from J, leaving 8 bases between them. The chain's CDR3 is CASSSIYEQFF. In nucleotides, the CDR3 is TGTGCCAGCAGTAGTATTTATGAGCAGTTCTTC.

The chain joins TRBV15 to TRBJ2-7; no definite D call. The CDR3 extends over 14 amino acids. Between the trimmed V and J ends, which lost 0 bases and 2 bases, there was a span of 8 bases. CDR1 and CDR2 from the germline V gene are LNHNV and YYDKDF (reference sequence). The CDR3 bases are TGTGCCACCAGCAGAGATTTACAGACCTACGAGCAGTACTTC. Translated, it gives CATSRDLQTYEQYF.

This chain connects TRBV5-1 to TRBJ1-4; 11 nucleotides line up with TRBD1. The CDR3 loop spans 14 amino acids. Per the germline V gene, CDR1 is SGHRS and CDR2 is YFSETQ. V lost 4 bases, J lost 7 bases, and 3 bases stayed unmatched. The CDR3 DNA is TGCGCCAGCAGCGTGGGACAGGGGGGTGAAAAACTGTTTTTT. Protein product: CASSVGQGGEKLFF. The variable domain in full, completed from reference TRBV5-1 and TRBJ1-4, reads KAGVTQTPRYLIKTRGQQVTLSCSPISGHRSVSWYQQTPGQGLQFLFEYFSETQRNKGNFPGRFSGRQFSNSRSEMNVSTLELGDSALYLCASSVGQGGEKLFFGSGTQLSVL.

This chain joins TRBV2 and TRBJ2-7; TRBD2 aligns across 10 bases. The CDR3 is 15 residues long. V shed 4 bases, J shed 2 bases, and the junction held 5 bases outside the gene matches. Germline CDR1 is SNHLY and CDR2 is FYNNEI. The CDR3 DNA reads TGTGCCAGCAGTGGTAGCGGGGGGCCCCCCTACGAGCAGTACTTC. The encoded protein is CASSGSGGPPYEQYF.

The V gene is TRBV5-1, the J gene TRBJ2-4; D possibly corresponds to TRBD1 (5 bases). The germline gives CDR1 SGHRS, CDR2 YFSETQ. The CDR3 covers 13 residues. Trimming took 2 bases from V and 7 from J, leaving 10 bases between them. CDR3 sequence: CASSLWWGNIQYF. CDR3 coding DNA: TGCGCCAGCAGCTTATGGTGGGGCAACATTCAGTACTTC.

This chain connects TRBV15 to TRBJ1-3; D possibly corresponds to TRBD1 (5 bases). Germline values: CDR1 LNHNV, CDR2 YYDKDF (reference sequence). This CDR3 is 13 amino acids long. Deletions cut 1 base from V and 7 bases from J, with 8 bases between. The CDR3 DNA reads TGTGCCACCAGCAGAGGTGGGGGGAACACCATATATTTT. Protein sequence: CATSRGGGNTIYF.

The chain carries TRBV7-6 and TRBJ1-1, with D tentatively TRBD1 (6 bases). This CDR3 contains 15 residues. CDR1 is SGHVS and CDR2 is FNYEAQ in the germline V gene. Trimming shortened V by 5 bases and J by 5 bases, and 18 bases separated the two germline ends. CDR3 nucleotide sequence: TGTGCCAGCAGCATACAGGGCTCTTCGGGGACTGAAGCTTTCTTT. Amino acid sequence: CASSIQGSSGTEAFF.

J is TRBJ2-7 and V is TRBV11-2; 10 bases match TRBD1. CDR1 and CDR2 (germline): SGHAT, FQNNGV. The CDR3 totals 14 residues. V lost 8 bases and J lost 7; bases outside the gene matches: 11. DNA for the CDR3: TGTGCCAGCGGACAACGACAGGGGGCGGGGGAGCAGTACTTC. Translating it yields CASGQRQGAGEQYF.

The gene calls are TRBV18 and TRBJ1-3; no definite D call. The V end lost 1 base, the J end lost 0 bases, and 13 bases lay between the germline ends. This CDR3 region has 17 residues. CDR1 is KGHSH and CDR2 is LQKENI in the germline V gene. CDR3 region: CASSPLPAGNSGNTIYF. In DNA, the CDR3 is TGTGCCAGCTCACCACTTCCGGCAGGCAACTCTGGAAACACCATATATTTT. The full variable domain, in which reference TRBV18 and TRBJ1-3 provide the parts outside the CDR3, is NAGVMQNPRHLVRRRGQEARLRCSPMKGHSHVYWYRQLPEEGLKFMVYLQKENIIDESGMPKERFSAEFPKEGPSILRIQQVVRGDSAAYFCASSPLPAGNSGNTIYFGEGSWLTVV.

The gene calls are TRBV2 and TRBJ1-5; 7 positions match TRBD1. The CDR3 is 16 amino acids. Trimming cost V 2 bases and J 3 bases; bases outside gene matches: 7. Germline V lookup: CDR1 SNHLY, CDR2 FYNNEI. The CDR3 bases are TGTGCCAGCAGTGAATCACCGGGACAGAACAATCAGCCCCAGCATTTT. Protein: CASSESPGQNNQPQHF.

This chain joins TRBV5-6 and TRBJ1-6; TRBD1 matches at 9 bases. There are 15 residues in the CDR3. The V gene's germline CDR1 is SGHDT and CDR2 YYEEEE. V shed 4 bases, J shed 7 bases, and the junction held 6 bases outside the gene matches. The CDR3 DNA follows: TGTGCCAGCAGCCTGACAGGGGGATTGAATTCACCCCTCCACTTT. Its translation is CASSLTGGLNSPLHF.

This chain uses TRBV4-2 with TRBJ2-1; the D is unclear. Trimming removed 2 bases at V and 9 bases at J, with 5 bases between. The CDR3 covers 11 residues. Germline V lookup: CDR1 LGHNA, CDR2 YNFKEQ. CDR3 DNA: TGTGCCAGCAGCCAAAACACTGAGCAGTTCTTC. This gives the protein CASSQNTEQFF.

V is TRBV6-5 and J is TRBJ2-1; 7 nucleotides line up with TRBD1. The CDR3 covers 14 residues. CDR1 and CDR2 from the germline V gene are MNHEY and SVGAGI. V shed 5 bases, J shed 8 bases, and the junction held 9 bases outside the gene matches. The CDR3 DNA reads as TGTGCCAGCAGTCTAGGGGGCTTCGTGGATGAGCAGTTCTTC. This sequence encodes CASSLGGFVDEQFF.

The CDR3 loop reads CASSLLAGGLKDTQYF. The CDR3 DNA reads TGTGCCAGCAGCTTGCTAGCGGGAGGGCTCAAAGATACGCAGTATTTT. The rearrangement uses TRBV5-4 and TRBJ2-3; 12 bases match TRBD2. Germline CDR1 and CDR2: SGHNT and YYREEE (reference sequence). CDR3 length: 16 residues. Trimming removed 1 base from V and 5 bases from J; junction bases left unmatched: 5.

This clone appeared once. V is TRBV9 and J is TRBJ1-3, with a tentative D call TRBD1 (5 bases). Germline V lookup: CDR1 SGDLS, CDR2 YYNGEE. CDR3 length equals 19 residues. Trimming removed 0 bases at V and 1 base at J, with 20 bases between. The CDR3 DNA reads TGTGCCAGCAGCGTAGACGTTGGGGGGTTTACAGGATCTGGAAACACCATATATTTT. It codes for CASSVDVGGFTGSGNTIYF.